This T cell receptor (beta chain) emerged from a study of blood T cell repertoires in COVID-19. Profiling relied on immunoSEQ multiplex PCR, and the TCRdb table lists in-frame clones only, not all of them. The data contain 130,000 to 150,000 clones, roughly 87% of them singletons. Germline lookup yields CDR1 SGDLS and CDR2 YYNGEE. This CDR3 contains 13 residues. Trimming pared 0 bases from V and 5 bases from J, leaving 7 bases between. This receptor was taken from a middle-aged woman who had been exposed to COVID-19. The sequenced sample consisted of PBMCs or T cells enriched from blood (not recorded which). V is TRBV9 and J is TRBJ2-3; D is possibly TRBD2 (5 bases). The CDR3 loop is CASSVDGGDTQYF. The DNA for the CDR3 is TGTGCCAGCAGCGTAGATGGAGGAGATACGCAGTATTTT.